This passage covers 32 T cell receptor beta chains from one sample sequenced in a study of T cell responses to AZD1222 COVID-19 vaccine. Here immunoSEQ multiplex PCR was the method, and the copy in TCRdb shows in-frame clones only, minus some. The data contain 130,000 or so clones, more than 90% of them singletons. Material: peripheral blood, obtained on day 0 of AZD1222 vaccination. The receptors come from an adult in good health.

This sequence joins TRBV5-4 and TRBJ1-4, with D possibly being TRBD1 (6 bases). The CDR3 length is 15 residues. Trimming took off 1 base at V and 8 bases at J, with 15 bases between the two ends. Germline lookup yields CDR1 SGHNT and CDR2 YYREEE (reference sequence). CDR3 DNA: TGTGCCAGCAGCTTGCCCGGGGGCCGGAGGGAAAAACTGTTTTTT. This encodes CASSLPGGRREKLFF.

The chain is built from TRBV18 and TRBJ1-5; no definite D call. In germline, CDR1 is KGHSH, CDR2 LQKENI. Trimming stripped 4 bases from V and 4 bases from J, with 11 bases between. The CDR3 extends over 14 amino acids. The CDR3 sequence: CASSQQGTNQPQHF. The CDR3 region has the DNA TGTGCCAGCTCACAACAAGGAACTAATCAGCCCCAGCATTTT. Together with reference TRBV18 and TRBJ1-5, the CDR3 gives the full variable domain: NAGVMQNPRHLVRRRGQEARLRCSPMKGHSHVYWYRQLPEEGLKFMVYLQKENIIDESGMPKERFSAEFPKEGPSILRIQQVVRGDSAAYFCASSQQGTNQPQHFGDGTRLSIL.

The DNA for the CDR3 is TGTGCCAGCAGTTGGACTGGAACAAATGAGCAGTTCTTC. Its protein product is CASSWTGTNEQFF. The gene calls are TRBV2 and TRBJ2-1; D perhaps matches TRBD2 (5 bases). Trimming stripped 5 bases from V and 7 bases from J, with 12 bases between. CDR1 and CDR2 (germline): SNHLY, FYNNEI. This CDR3 region has 13 residues.

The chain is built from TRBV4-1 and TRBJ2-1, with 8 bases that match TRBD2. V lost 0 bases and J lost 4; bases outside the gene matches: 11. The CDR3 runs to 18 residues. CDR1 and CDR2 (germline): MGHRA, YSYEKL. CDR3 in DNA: TGCGCCAGCAGCCAAGACGGTGGGGGAGCGGGAGTGTACAATGAGCAGTTCTTC. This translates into CASSQDGGGAGVYNEQFF.

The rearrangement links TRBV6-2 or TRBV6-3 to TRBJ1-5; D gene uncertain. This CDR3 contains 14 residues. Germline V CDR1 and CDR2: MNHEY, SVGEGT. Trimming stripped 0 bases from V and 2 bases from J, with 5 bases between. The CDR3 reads CASSYSGRNQPQHF. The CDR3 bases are TGTGCCAGCAGTTACTCCGGGCGCAATCAGCCCCAGCATTTT.

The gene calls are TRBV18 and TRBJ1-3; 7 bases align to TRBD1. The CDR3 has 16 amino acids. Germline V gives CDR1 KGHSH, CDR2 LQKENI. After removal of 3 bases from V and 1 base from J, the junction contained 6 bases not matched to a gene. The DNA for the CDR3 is TGTGCCAGCTCACCGGGAGGGGGCAAGTCTGGAAACACCATATATTTT. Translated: CASSPGGGKSGNTIYF.

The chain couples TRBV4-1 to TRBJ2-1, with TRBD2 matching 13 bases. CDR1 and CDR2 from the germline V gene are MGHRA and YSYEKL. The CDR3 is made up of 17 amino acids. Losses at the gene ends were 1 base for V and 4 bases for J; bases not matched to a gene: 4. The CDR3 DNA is TGCGCCAGCAGCCAAGGCCCGACTAGCGGGGGGTACAATGAGCAGTTCTTC. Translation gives CASSQGPTSGGYNEQFF.

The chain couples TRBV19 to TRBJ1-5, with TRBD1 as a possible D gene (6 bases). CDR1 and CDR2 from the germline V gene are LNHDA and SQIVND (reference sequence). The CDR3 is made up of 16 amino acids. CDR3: CATHLLGGEVNQPQHF. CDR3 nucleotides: TGTGCTACGCATCTGCTGGGGGGCGAAGTAAATCAGCCCCAGCATTTT.

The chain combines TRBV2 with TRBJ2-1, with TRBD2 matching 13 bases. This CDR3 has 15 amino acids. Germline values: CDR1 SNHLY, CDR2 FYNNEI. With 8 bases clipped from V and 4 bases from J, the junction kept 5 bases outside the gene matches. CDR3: CASQSLAGGYNEQFF. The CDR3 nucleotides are TGTGCCAGCCAATCACTAGCGGGAGGGTACAATGAGCAGTTCTTC.

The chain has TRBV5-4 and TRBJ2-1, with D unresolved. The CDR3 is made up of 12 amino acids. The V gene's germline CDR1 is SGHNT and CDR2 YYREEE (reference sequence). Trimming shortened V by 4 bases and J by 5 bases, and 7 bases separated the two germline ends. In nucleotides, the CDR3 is TGTGCCAGCAGCGTTTTCGACAATGAGCAGTTCTTC. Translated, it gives CASSVFDNEQFF.

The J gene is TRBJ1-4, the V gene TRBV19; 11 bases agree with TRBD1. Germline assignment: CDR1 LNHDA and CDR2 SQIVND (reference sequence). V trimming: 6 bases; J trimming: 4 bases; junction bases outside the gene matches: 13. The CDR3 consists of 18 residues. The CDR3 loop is CASSPSRDRGGGNEKLFF. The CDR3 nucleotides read TGTGCCAGTAGCCCTTCCCGGGACAGGGGGGGTGGTAATGAAAAACTGTTTTTT.

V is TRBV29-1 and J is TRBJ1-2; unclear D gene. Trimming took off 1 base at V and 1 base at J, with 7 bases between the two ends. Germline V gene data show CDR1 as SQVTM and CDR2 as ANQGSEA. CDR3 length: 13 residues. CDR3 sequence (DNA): TGCAGCGTTGAAGCCGCCAGTAACTATGGCTACACCTTC. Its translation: CSVEAASNYGYTF.

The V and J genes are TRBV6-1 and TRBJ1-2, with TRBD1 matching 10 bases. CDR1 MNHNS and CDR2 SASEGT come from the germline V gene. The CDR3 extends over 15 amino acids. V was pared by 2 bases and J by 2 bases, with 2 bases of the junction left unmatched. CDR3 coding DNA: TGTGCCAGCAGTGAAAGGACAGGGGGAAACTATGGCTACACCTTC. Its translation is CASSERTGGNYGYTF.

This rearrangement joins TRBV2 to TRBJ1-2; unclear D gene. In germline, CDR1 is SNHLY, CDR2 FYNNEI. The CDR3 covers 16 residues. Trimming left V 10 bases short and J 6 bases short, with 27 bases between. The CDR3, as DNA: TGTGCCAACCTGGAGCAGCTGGAAGTATTCGGGGATGGCTACACCTTC. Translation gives CANLEQLEVFGDGYTF.

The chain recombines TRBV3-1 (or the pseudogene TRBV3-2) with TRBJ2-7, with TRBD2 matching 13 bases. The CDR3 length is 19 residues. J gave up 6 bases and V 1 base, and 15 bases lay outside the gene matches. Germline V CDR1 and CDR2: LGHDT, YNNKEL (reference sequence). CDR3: CASSQVSVEWTSGSSEQYF. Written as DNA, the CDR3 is TGTGCCAGCAGCCAAGTTTCAGTAGAATGGACTAGCGGGAGTTCCGAGCAGTACTTC.

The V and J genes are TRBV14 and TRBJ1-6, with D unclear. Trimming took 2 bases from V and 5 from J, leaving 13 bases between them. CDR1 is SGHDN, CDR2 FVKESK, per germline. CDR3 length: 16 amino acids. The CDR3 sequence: CASSQRAGSHNSPLHF. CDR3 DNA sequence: TGTGCCAGCAGCCAACGGGCAGGATCGCATAATTCACCCCTCCACTTT.

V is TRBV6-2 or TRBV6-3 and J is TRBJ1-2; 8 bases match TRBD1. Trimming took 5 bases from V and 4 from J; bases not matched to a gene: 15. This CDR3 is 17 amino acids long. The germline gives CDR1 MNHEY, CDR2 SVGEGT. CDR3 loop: CASSTKGQALLIYGYTF. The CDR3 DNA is TGTGCCAGCAGTACTAAGGGACAGGCCCTACTCATCTATGGCTACACCTTC.

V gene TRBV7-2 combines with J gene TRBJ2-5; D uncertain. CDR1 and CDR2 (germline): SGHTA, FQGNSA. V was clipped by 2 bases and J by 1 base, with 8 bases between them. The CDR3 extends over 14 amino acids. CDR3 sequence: CASSLKWGQETQYF. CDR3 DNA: TGTGCCAGCAGCTTAAAGTGGGGCCAAGAGACCCAGTACTTC. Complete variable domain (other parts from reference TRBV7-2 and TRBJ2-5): GAGVSQSPSNKVTEKGKDVELRCDPISGHTALYWYRQSLGQGLEFLIYFQGNSAPDKSGLPSDRFSAERTGGSVSTLTIQRTQQEDSAVYLCASSLKWGQETQYFGPGTRLLVL.

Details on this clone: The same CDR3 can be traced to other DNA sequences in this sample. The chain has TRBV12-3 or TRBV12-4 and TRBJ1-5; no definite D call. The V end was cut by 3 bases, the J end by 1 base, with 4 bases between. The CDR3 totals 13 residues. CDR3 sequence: CASSLGSNQPQHF. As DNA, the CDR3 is TGTGCCAGCAGTTTGGGCAGCAATCAGCCCCAGCATTTT.

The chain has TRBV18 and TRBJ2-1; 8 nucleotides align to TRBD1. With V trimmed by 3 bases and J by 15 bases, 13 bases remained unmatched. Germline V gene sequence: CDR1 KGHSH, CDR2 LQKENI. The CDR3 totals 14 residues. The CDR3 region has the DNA TGTGCCAGCTCACCTCCCCGGGACAGGCCTCTGGGGTTCTTC. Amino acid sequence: CASSPPRDRPLGFF. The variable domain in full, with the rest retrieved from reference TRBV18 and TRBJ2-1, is NAGVMQNPRHLVRRRGQEARLRCSPMKGHSHVYWYRQLPEEGLKFMVYLQKENIIDESGMPKERFSAEFPKEGPSILRIQQVVRGDSAAYFCASSPPRDRPLGFFGPGTRLTVL.

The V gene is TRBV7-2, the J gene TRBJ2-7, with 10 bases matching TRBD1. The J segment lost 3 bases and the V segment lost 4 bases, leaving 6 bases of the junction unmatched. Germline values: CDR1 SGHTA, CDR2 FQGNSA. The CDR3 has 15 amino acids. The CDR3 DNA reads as TGTGCCAGCAGCTCAGCGGGACAGGGGTTCTACGAGCAGTACTTC. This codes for CASSSAGQGFYEQYF.

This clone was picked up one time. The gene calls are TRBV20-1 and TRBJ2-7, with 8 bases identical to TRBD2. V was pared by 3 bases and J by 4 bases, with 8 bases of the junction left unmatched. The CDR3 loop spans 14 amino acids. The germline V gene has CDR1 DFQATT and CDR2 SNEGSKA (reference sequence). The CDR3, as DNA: TGCAGTGCTAGTGAGGGACTAGGGATTTACGAGCAGTACTTC. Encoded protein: CSASEGLGIYEQYF.

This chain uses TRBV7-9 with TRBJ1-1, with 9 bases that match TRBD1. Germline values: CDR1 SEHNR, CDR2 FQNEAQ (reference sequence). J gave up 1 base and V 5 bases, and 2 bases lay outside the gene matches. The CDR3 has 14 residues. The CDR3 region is CASSQGQGNTEAFF. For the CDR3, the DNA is TGTGCCAGCAGCCAGGGACAGGGGAACACTGAAGCTTTCTTT.

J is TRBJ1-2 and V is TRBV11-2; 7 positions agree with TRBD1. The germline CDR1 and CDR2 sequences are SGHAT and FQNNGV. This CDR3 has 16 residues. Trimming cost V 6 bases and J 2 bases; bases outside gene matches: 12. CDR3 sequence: CASSGGRDSANYGYTF. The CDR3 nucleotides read TGTGCCAGCAGTGGGGGACGGGACAGTGCCAACTATGGCTACACCTTC.

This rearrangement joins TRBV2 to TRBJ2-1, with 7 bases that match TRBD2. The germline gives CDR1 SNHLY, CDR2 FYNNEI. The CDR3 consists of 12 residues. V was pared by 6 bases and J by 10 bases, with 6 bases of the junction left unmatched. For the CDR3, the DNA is TGTGCCAGCAGCCTTCCGGGACTAGAGCAGTTCTTC. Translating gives CASSLPGLEQFF.

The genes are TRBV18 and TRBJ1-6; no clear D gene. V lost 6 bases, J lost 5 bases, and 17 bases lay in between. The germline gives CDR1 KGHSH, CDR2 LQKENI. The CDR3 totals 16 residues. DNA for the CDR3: TGTGCCAGCTCTCAGGCGGACGGTGCGAATAATTCACCCCTCCACTTT. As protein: CASSQADGANNSPLHF. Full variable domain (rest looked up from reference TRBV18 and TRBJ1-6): NAGVMQNPRHLVRRRGQEARLRCSPMKGHSHVYWYRQLPEEGLKFMVYLQKENIIDESGMPKERFSAEFPKEGPSILRIQQVVRGDSAAYFCASSQADGANNSPLHFGNGTRLTVT.

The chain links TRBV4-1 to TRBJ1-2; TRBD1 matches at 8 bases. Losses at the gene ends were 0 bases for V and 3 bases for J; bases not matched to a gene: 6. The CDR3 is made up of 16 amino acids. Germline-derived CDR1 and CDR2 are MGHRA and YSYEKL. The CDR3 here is CASSQDHYRGDYGYTF. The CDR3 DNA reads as TGCGCCAGCAGCCAAGATCATTACAGGGGGGACTATGGCTACACCTTC.

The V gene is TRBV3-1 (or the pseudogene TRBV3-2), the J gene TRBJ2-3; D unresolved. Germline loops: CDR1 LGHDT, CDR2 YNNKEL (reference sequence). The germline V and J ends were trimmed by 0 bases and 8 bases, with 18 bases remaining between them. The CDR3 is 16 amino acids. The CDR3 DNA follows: TGTGCCAGCAGCCAAGATGCCGGCCTCCCCTCGCGTACGCAGTATTTT. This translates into CASSQDAGLPSRTQYF.

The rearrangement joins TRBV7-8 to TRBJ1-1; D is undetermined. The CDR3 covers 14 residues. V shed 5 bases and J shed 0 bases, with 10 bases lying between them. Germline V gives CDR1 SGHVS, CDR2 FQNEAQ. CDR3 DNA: TGTGCCAGCAGCCGAGCGGCTCTGAACACTGAAGCTTTCTTT. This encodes CASSRAALNTEAFF. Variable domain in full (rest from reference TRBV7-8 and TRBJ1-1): GAGVSQSPRYKVAKRGQDVALRCDPISGHVSLFWYQQALGQGPEFLTYFQNEAQLDKSGLPSDRFFAERPEGSVSTLKIQRTQQEDSAVYLCASSRAALNTEAFFGQGTRLTVV.

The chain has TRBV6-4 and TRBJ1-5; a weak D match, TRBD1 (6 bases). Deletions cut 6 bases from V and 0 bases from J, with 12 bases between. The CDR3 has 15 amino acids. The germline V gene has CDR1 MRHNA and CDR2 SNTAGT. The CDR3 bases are TGTGCCAGCAGCGAACAGGGTTATAGCAATCAGCCCCAGCATTTT. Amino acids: CASSEQGYSNQPQHF.

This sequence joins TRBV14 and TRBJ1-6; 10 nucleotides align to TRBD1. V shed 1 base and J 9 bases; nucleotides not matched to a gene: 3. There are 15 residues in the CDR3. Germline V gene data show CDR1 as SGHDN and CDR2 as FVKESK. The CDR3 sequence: CASSQGTGGSSPLHF. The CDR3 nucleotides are TGTGCCAGCAGCCAAGGGACAGGGGGGAGTTCACCCCTCCACTTT. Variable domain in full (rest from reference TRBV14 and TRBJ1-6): EAGVTQFPSHSVIEKGQTVTLRCDPISGHDNLYWYRRVMGKEIKFLLHFVKESKQDESGMPNNRFLAERTGGTYSTLKVQPAELEDSGVYFCASSQGTGGSSPLHFGNGTRLTVT.

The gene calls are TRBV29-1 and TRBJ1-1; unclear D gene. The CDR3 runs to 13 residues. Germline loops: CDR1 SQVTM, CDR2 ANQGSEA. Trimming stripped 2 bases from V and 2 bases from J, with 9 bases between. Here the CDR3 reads CSVEITVNTEAFF. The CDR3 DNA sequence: TGCAGCGTTGAAATTACAGTCAACACTGAAGCTTTCTTT.